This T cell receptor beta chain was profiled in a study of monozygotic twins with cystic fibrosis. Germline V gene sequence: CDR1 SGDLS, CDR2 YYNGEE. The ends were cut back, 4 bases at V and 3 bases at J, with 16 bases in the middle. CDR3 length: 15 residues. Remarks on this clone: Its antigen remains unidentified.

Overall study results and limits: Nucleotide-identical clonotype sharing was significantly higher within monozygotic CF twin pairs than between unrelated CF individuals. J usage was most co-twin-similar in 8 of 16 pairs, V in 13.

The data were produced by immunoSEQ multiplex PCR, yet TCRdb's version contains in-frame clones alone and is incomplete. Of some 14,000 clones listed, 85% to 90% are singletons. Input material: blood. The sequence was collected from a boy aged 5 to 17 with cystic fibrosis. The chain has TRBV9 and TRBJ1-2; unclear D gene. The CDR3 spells CASSPERWDDYGYTF. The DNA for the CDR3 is TGTGCCAGCAGCCCGGAGAGGTGGGATGACTATGGCTACACCTTC.